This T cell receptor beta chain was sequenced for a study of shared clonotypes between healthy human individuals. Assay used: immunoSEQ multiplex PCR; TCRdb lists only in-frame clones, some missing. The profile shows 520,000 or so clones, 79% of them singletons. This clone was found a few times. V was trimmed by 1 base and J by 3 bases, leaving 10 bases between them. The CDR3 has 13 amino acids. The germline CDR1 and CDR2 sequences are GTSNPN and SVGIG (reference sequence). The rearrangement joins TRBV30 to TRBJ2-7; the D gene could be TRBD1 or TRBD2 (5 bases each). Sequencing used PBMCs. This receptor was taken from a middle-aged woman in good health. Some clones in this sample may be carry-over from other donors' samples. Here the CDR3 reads CAWSGGTNYEQYF. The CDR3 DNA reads TGTGCCTGGAGTGGGGGGACCAACTACGAGCAGTACTTC.